This passage covers 13 T cell receptor beta chains from one sample sequenced in a study of T cell repertoires in ileal Crohn's disease. Profiling relied on immunoSEQ multiplex PCR, and the TCRdb table lists in-frame clones only, not all of them. This sample has 6,500 to 9,000 clones, with around 76% found just once. The sequenced sample was ileal tissue. The origin of the receptors is an adult with Crohn's disease.

The J gene is TRBJ1-1, the V gene TRBV15; the D gene is possibly TRBD1 (6 bases). The germline V gene has CDR1 LNHNV and CDR2 YYDKDF (reference sequence). The CDR3 extends over 13 amino acids. The germline V and J ends were trimmed by 0 bases and 13 bases, with 15 bases remaining between them. The DNA of the CDR3 is TGTGCCACCAGCAGAGATGGGGGCCAGGGGAGTTTCTTT. The encoded protein is CATSRDGGQGSFF.

This clone has just one count. This CDR3 is also generated by other DNA sequences in the sample. The J gene is TRBJ2-7, the V gene TRBV9, with a weak D call TRBD2 (6 bases). CDR1 is SGDLS and CDR2 is YYNGEE in the germline V gene. The V and J ends lost 0 bases and 4 bases respectively, with 11 bases between them. The CDR3 contains 14 residues. The CDR3 spells CASSVGVEGYEQYF. CDR3 DNA: TGTGCCAGCAGCGTAGGTGTGGAGGGTTACGAGCAGTACTTC.

The chain is built from TRBV5-4 and TRBJ1-6, with 7 bases aligning to TRBD1. Losses at the gene ends were 4 bases for V and 0 bases for J; bases not matched to a gene: 7. CDR1 and CDR2 (germline): SGHNT, YYREEE (reference sequence). The CDR3 is made up of 17 amino acids. The CDR3 nucleotides read TGTGCCAGCAGCATAGGGACAGAAGTCTCCTATAATTCACCCCTCCACTTT. This translates into CASSIGTEVSYNSPLHF.

V usage is TRBV7-9 and J usage is TRBJ2-7; D is possibly TRBD1 (6 bases). The CDR3 length is 16 residues. The ends were cut back, 4 bases at V and 5 bases at J, with 21 bases in the middle. The germline V gene has CDR1 SEHNR and CDR2 FQNEAQ (reference sequence). CDR3 loop: CASSSALGHPTHEQYF. CDR3 bases: TGTGCCAGCAGCTCCGCCCTGGGACATCCAACCCACGAGCAGTACTTC.

This clone was observed a handful of times. The chain joins TRBV29-1 to TRBJ2-7; 7 bases align to TRBD2. Unmatched junction bases numbered 8, after V lost 2 bases and J lost 7 bases. This CDR3 is 13 amino acids long. Per germline, CDR1 SQVTM and CDR2 ANQGSEA. Here the CDR3 DNA reads TGCAGCGTTGAACGGGGGGACGGGGGGGAGCAGTACTTC. It codes for CSVERGDGGEQYF.

The genes are TRBV12-5 and TRBJ2-1; D is unclear. Germline loops: CDR1 LGHNT, CDR2 FRNRAP. The CDR3 is 12 amino acids. V was pared by 5 bases and J by 5 bases, with 7 bases between. The DNA for the CDR3 is TGTGCTAGTGGTCGACTGAACAATGAGCAGTTCTTC. Translating it yields CASGRLNNEQFF.

The chain joins TRBV2 to TRBJ1-4; the match to TRBD1 covers 10 bases. Trimming removed 1 base from V and 8 bases from J; junction bases left unmatched: 7. Germline CDR1 reads SNHLY; CDR2 reads FYNNEI. The CDR3 is 16 residues long. In DNA form, the CDR3 reads TGTGCCAGCAGTGAAGTTGGGACAGGGGCGGGGGAAAAACTGTTTTTT. It codes for CASSEVGTGAGEKLFF.

This chain joins TRBV6-6 and TRBJ2-3; D is perhaps TRBD2 (6 bases). The germline V gene has CDR1 MNHNY and CDR2 SVGAGI (reference sequence). The ends were cut back, 2 bases at V and 1 base at J, with 13 bases in the middle. The CDR3 contains 16 residues. The CDR3 here is CASSYGMRGGTDTQYF. As DNA, the CDR3 is TGTGCCAGCAGTTACGGGATGCGGGGAGGCACAGATACGCAGTATTTT.

This chain connects TRBV6-1 to TRBJ1-1, with D perhaps matching TRBD1 (6 bases). With 4 bases removed from V and 1 base from J, the gap between germline ends came to 10 bases. This CDR3 region has 14 residues. CDR1 is MNHNS, CDR2 SASEGT, per germline. The DNA of the CDR3 is TGTGCCAGCAGTGGGGGCAGGGGGAACACTGAAGCTTTCTTT. It codes for CASSGGRGNTEAFF.

The chain recombines TRBV5-1 with TRBJ2-7, with D perhaps TRBD2 (5 bases). The germline CDR1 and CDR2 sequences are SGHRS and YFSETQ. Trimming stripped 4 bases from V and 6 bases from J, with 17 bases between. This CDR3 has 14 residues. CDR3 sequence: CASSPSGIAGEQYF. Written as DNA, the CDR3 is TGCGCCAGCAGCCCGAGCGGAATAGCTGGCGAGCAGTACTTC.

J is TRBJ1-1 and V is TRBV10-3, with D perhaps matching TRBD1 (5 bases). The CDR3 contains 14 residues. Trimming removed 5 bases from V and 1 base from J, with 11 bases in between. Germline CDR1 reads ENHRY; CDR2 reads SYGVKD. CDR3 in DNA: TGTGCCATCAGTCCGAGGGACTGGAACACTGAAGCTTTCTTT. Translation gives CAISPRDWNTEAFF.

The chain carries TRBV15 and TRBJ1-5; TRBD1 matches 8 bases. The junction had 5 bases not matched to a gene; V was cut back by 3 bases and J by 7 bases. The CDR3 loop spans 14 amino acids. Germline-derived CDR1 and CDR2 are LNHNV and YYDKDF (reference sequence). CDR3 nucleotides: TGTGCCACCAGCAGTGACAGGGGAGGGCAGCCCCAGCATTTT. Amino acids: CATSSDRGGQPQHF.

This chain uses TRBV7-3 with TRBJ2-3; a weak D match, TRBD1 (5 bases). V lost 5 bases, J lost 1 base, and 10 bases lay in between. Germline CDR1 is SGHTA and CDR2 is FQGTGA. This CDR3 has 14 residues. In DNA form, the CDR3 reads TGTGCCAGCAGCCTAGAAGGGGGCACAGATACGCAGTATTTT. This translates into CASSLEGGTDTQYF. Full variable domain (outside the CDR3, taken from reference TRBV7-3 and TRBJ2-3): GAGVSQTPSNKVTEKGKYVELRCDPISGHTALYWYRQSLGQGPEFLIYFQGTGAADDSGLPNDRFFAVRPEGSVSTLKIQRTERGDSAVYLCASSLEGGTDTQYFGPGTRLTVL.